This is a list of T cell receptor beta chains from one sample in a study of cytomegalovirus exposure and HLA in healthy donors. Here immunoSEQ multiplex PCR was the method, and the copy in TCRdb shows in-frame clones only, minus some. Of approximately 150,000 clones listed, more than 65% are singletons. The sample was PBMCs. These receptors were collected from a man aged 25-45 years in good health and CMV-seronegative. Both conserved end residues are part of each CDR3. Each record gives: V gene, clone size, D gene, J gene, CDR3 DNA, CDR3 protein. A D gene is named only where the DNA matches it firmly. Clone size, where shown, is once, few, many, or a class for clones that have expanded.

TRBV4-1	few	TRBD1	TRBJ2-7	TGCGCCAGCAGCCTGGGGACAGGTTTAGCCTACGAGCAGTACTTC	CASSLGTGLAYEQYF
TRBV7-9	NA	TRBD1	TRBJ1-1	TGTGCCAGCAGCCTGACAGGGCGAGTCTCGGCTTTCTTT	CASSLTGRVSAFF
TRBV6-1	NA	TRBD1	TRBJ2-7	TGTGCCAGCAGTAGACGGGACAGCCCTTGGGTAGGGCAGTACTTC	CASSRRDSPWVGQYF
TRBV19	NA	NA	TRBJ1-5	TGTGCCAGTACCCCGCCGGGGGGCAGACAGCCCCAGCATTTT	CASTPPGGRQPQHF
TRBV7-3	NA	NA	TRBJ1-1	TGTGCCAGCAGCTTAACGTCAGGGCTTGAAGCTTTCTTT	CASSLTSGLEAFF
TRBV5-5	few	TRBD1	TRBJ1-2	TGTGCCAGCAGCTTGGCGCAGGGGGTGAGTGGCTACACCTTC	CASSLAQGVSGYTF
TRBV18	once	NA	TRBJ1-5	TGTGCCAGCTCACCAGGGGGCGACGCTCAGCCCCAGCATTTT	CASSPGGDAQPQHF
TRBV27	NA	TRBD2	TRBJ2-3	TGTGCCAGCAGTTTTTTACTAGCGGGGGGCCCTAGCACAGATACGCAGTATTTT	CASSFLLAGGPSTDTQYF
TRBV7-3	once	TRBD2	TRBJ2-1	TGTGCCAGCAGTCCGGGACTACCCCTAGGGGAGCAGTTCTTC	CASSPGLPLGEQFF
TRBV30	NA	TRBD1	TRBJ1-5	TGTGCCTCTCAGGGGGACAATCAGCCCCAGCATTTT	CASQGDNQPQHF